This T cell receptor beta chain was captured in a study of blood T cells in healthy people across ages. Points from the study as a whole: Changes in expanded clonotypes were possibly confounded, as the CMV status of donors was unknown.

V lost 6 bases to trimming and J lost 0 bases, with 21 bases between them. CDR3 length: 18 amino acids. Germline CDR1 reads MNHNS; CDR2 reads SASEGT. Using a J-beta primer mix together with a sample-barcoded 5' primer, a second PCR was run for 7 to 11 cycles. TCRdb independently ran MiXCR on the 5' RACE reads; one entry per CDR3 protein. Here the sample spans about 1.4 million distinct CDR3 sequences, approximately 60% being singletons. Extraction of total RNA produced a minimum of 5.5 micrograms from each sample. About this clonotype: Its antigen is undetermined.

The V and J genes are TRBV6-1 and TRBJ1-5; D possibly corresponds to TRBD1 (5 bases). Material: blood. This receptor was taken from a man younger than 35 in good health. The CDR3 region is CASSPGGRGGNSNQPQHF. The CDR3 DNA sequence: TGTGCCAGCAGCCCCGGGGGTCGCGGGGGGAATAGCAATCAGCCCCAGCATTTT.